These T cell receptor beta chains were read from a single sample in a study of CD8+CD57+ T cells in acquired aplastic anemia. TCRdb passed the reads through MiXCR, listing each CDR3 protein once. The top ten hold around 1.3% of the sample, which has a few hundred thousand distinct CDR3 sequences, roughly 59% seen once. Sample: sorted CD4+, CD8+, or CD8+CD57+ T cells (not recorded which) from PBMCs. These receptors were obtained from a human donor with aplastic anemia. CDR3s include the opening cysteine and the closing phenylalanine or tryptophan. D genes are given only for firm matches. Clone size is not always given. Where it is, it says once, few, many or a class for expanded clones.

J,D,size,V,CDR3,DNA
TRBJ2-5,-,few,TRBV2,CASSEDGGRGETQYF,TGTGCCAGCAGTGAAGATGGGGGACGGGGTGAGACCCAGTACTTC
TRBJ1-1,-,-,TRBV9,CASSVHRASTEAFF,TGTGCCAGCAGCGTACACAGGGCGAGCACTGAAGCTTTCTTT
TRBJ2-2,-,many,TRBV12-3/TRBV12-4,CASSPGLAGELFF,TGTGCCAGCAGTCCGGGATTGGCTGGGGAGCTGTTTTTT
TRBJ2-7,-,-,TRBV5-1,CASSLADMVYF,TGCGCCAGCAGCCTCGCTGACATGGTCTACTTC
TRBJ2-1,TRBD1,-,TRBV13,CASSLRLGQVGTYNERFF,TGTGCCAGCAGCTTAAGGCTCGGACAGGTGGGAACCTACAATGAGCGGTTCTTC
TRBJ2-5,-,many,TRBV5-1,CASNQGWGETQYF,TGCGCCAGTAATCAGGGGTGGGGAGAGACCCAGTACTTC
TRBJ1-3,-,-,TRBV7-2,CASIPRGSGNTIYF,TGTGCCAGCATTCCGAGGGGGTCTGGAAACACCATATATTTT
TRBJ1-5,-,-,TRBV10-3,CAISESQSNQPQHF,TGTGCCATCAGTGAGTCACAGTCCAATCAGCCCCAGCATTTT
TRBJ2-3,-,-,TRBV7-6,CASSLVTASSTDTQYF,TGTGCCAGCAGCTTAGTAACGGCCTCTAGCACAGATACGCAGTATTTT
TRBJ2-1,-,-,TRBV6-5,CASSTTGRQFF,TGTGCCAGCAGTACAACAGGGAGGCAGTTCTTC
TRBJ2-7,-,-,TRBV5-1,CASSPSAGRSYEQYF,TGCGCCAGCAGCCCCTCGGCCGGGAGATCCTACGAGCAGTACTTC
TRBJ1-1,-,-,TRBV7-2,CASSFALTGVGTEAFF,TGTGCCAGCAGCTTCGCCCTGACTGGGGTGGGTACTGAAGCTTTCTTT
TRBJ1-2,-,-,TRBV20-1,CSAESHGDYGYTF,TGCAGTGCTGAGTCGCATGGGGACTATGGCTACACCTTC
TRBJ1-2,-,few,TRBV20-1,CSARILPGPNYGYTF,TGCAGTGCGAGAATTCTCCCAGGACCTAACTATGGCTACACCTTC
TRBJ1-5,TRBD1,once,TRBV5-1,CASSHEGAGQPQHF,TGCGCCAGCAGTCATGAGGGGGCTGGTCAGCCCCAGCATTTT
TRBJ2-7,-,-,TRBV20-1,CSARSDSSYEQYF,TGCAGTGCTAGGTCCGACAGCTCCTACGAGCAGTACTTC
TRBJ2-1,-,few,TRBV7-2,CASSLGGVYNEQFF,TGTGCCAGCAGCTTAGGGGGAGTTTACAATGAGCAGTTCTTC
TRBJ1-1,-,few,TRBV29-1,CSVSHTEAFF,TGCAGCGTTTCTCACACTGAAGCTTTCTTT
TRBJ2-1,-,-,TRBV24-1,CATSGGAGVRNEQFF,TGTGCCACCAGTGGGGGGGCAGGGGTTCGGAATGAGCAGTTCTTC
TRBJ2-5,-,many,TRBV18,CASSPSRGAETQYF,TGTGCCAGCTCACCATCGAGGGGTGCAGAGACCCAGTACTTC
TRBJ2-5,TRBD2,few,TRBV24-1,CATSDPPKTSGAGRETQYF,TGTGCCACCAGTGATCCCCCTAAGACTAGCGGGGCCGGCAGGGAGACCCAGTACTTC
TRBJ1-1,-,-,TRBV5-4,CASSFPGDTEAFF,TGTGCCAGCAGCTTCCCCGGGGACACTGAAGCTTTCTTT
TRBJ2-3,-,many,TRBV10-1,CASMMQGRDTQYF,TGCGCCAGCATGATGCAGGGGCGAGATACGCAGTATTTT
TRBJ1-2,-,-,TRBV20-1,CSAETRSRRGYTF,TGCAGTGCCGAAACCAGGTCGCGGAGGGGCTACACCTTC
TRBJ1-2,-,-,TRBV19,CATLDTLANYGYTF,TGTGCTACCCTGGACACCTTAGCTAACTATGGCTACACCTTC
TRBJ2-2,-,few,TRBV2,CATSTGRDGELFF,TGTGCCACCTCGACAGGGAGGGACGGGGAGCTGTTTTTT
TRBJ2-2,TRBD2,-,TRBV5-1,CASQTSGGAAGELFF,TGCGCCAGTCAGACTAGCGGGGGTGCAGCCGGGGAGCTGTTTTTT
TRBJ1-6,-,-,TRBV20-1,CSAFKSSYNSPLHF,TGCAGTGCTTTTAAGAGCTCCTATAATTCACCCCTCCACTTT
TRBJ2-7,-,-,TRBV7-9,CASSSPYVEQYF,TGTGCCAGCAGCTCACCCTACGTGGAGCAGTACTTC
TRBJ2-5,TRBD2,many,TRBV6-1,CASTGGRGETQYF,TGTGCCAGCACCGGGGGGAGAGGGGAGACCCAGTACTTC
TRBJ2-5,TRBD2,few,TRBV20-1,CSASPGRGLYQETQYF,TGCAGTGCTTCTCCCGGGAGGGGTCTGTACCAAGAGACCCAGTACTTC
TRBJ1-6,-,-,TRBV20-1,CSARVPGSDSPLHF,TGCAGTGCTAGAGTACCCGGCAGTGATTCACCCCTCCACTTT
TRBJ2-3,TRBD2,-,TRBV5-1,CASSLAGGGASTDTQYF,TGCGCCAGCAGCTTGGCCGGCGGGGGGGCTAGCACAGATACGCAGTATTTT
TRBJ2-7,-,-,TRBV2,CASSEESVVTAEQYF,TGTGCCAGCAGTGAAGAGTCAGTCGTAACGGCCGAGCAGTACTTC
TRBJ1-6,-,-,TRBV7-8,CASSQRDLGYNSPLHF,TGTGCCAGCAGCCAAAGGGACCTGGGCTATAATTCACCCCTCCACTTT
TRBJ2-5,-,-,TRBV7-9,CASSFARDQETQYF,TGTGCCAGCAGCTTTGCCCGGGATCAAGAGACCCAGTACTTC
TRBJ1-1,-,once,TRBV25-1,CASSALRTEAFF,TGTGCTAGCAGTGCCCTCAGGACTGAAGCTTTCTTT
TRBJ1-1,TRBD1,-,TRBV6-1,CASSEGGASVGTEAFF,TGTGCCAGCAGCGAAGGGGGCGCTTCGGTTGGCACTGAAGCTTTCTTT
TRBJ2-5,TRBD1,-,TRBV19,CASGIVGAGGNQPQYF,TGTGCCAGTGGTATAGTCGGGGCAGGGGGCAATCAGCCCCAGTACTTC
TRBJ2-5,-,few,TRBV20-1,CSATGTPEGETQYF,TGCAGTGCTACCGGGACTCCGGAGGGAGAGACCCAGTACTTC
TRBJ2-6,-,-,TRBV15,CATSGQQAGANVLTF,TGTGCCACCAGCGGGCAACAGGCTGGGGCCAACGTCCTGACTTTC
TRBJ1-1,-,-,TRBV9,CASSADGTEAFF,TGTGCCAGCAGCGCCGACGGGACTGAAGCTTTCTTT
TRBJ2-3,TRBD2,-,TRBV20-1,CSAGTSGAGDTQYF,TGCAGTGCAGGGACTAGCGGAGCGGGAGATACGCAGTATTTT
TRBJ2-7,-,many,TRBV6-5,CASSYSYTYEQYF,TGTGCCAGCAGTTACTCCTATACTTACGAGCAGTACTTC
TRBJ2-1,-,once,TRBV24-1,CATSDSGSEQFF,TGTGCCACCAGTGATTCAGGGAGTGAGCAGTTCTTC
TRBJ2-2,TRBD2,once,TRBV6-4,CASSGTSGRPGELFF,TGTGCCAGCAGTGGGACTAGCGGGAGGCCCGGGGAGCTGTTTTTT
TRBJ1-6,TRBD1,-,TRBV6-5,CASSYSGGTADVRTSPLHF,TGTGCCAGCAGTTACTCTGGGGGGACAGCGGACGTTCGGACTTCACCCCTCCACTTT
TRBJ2-7,-,-,TRBV5-1,CASSLVGGPTYEQYF,TGCGCCAGCAGCTTGGTGGGAGGCCCTACCTACGAGCAGTACTTC
TRBJ2-6,-,-,TRBV6-1,CASSGNSLSVANVLTF,TGTGCCAGCAGTGGAAACAGTCTCTCTGTGGCCAACGTCCTGACTTTC
TRBJ1-5,-,many,TRBV10-3,CAISESAGFNQPQHF,TGTGCCATCAGTGAGTCAGCAGGGTTCAATCAGCCCCAGCATTTT
TRBJ2-3,TRBD2,many,TRBV20-1,CSASLGTTSTDTQYF,TGCAGTGCTAGCCTCGGGACTACCTCCACAGATACGCAGTATTTT
TRBJ2-2,-,-,TRBV9,CASRRDTGELFF,TGTGCCAGCAGGCGCGACACCGGGGAGCTGTTTTTT
TRBJ1-1,TRBD1,-,TRBV20-1,CSASSGTGATEAFF,TGCAGTGCTAGTTCCGGGACAGGGGCCACTGAAGCTTTCTTT
TRBJ1-3,-,many,TRBV5-1,CASSLAGGSGNTIYF,TGCGCCAGCAGCTTGGCCGGCGGGTCTGGAAACACCATATATTTT
TRBJ2-7,TRBD2,many,TRBV3-1,CASSHLAGGRQQYF,TGTGCCAGCAGCCACCTAGCGGGGGGGCGGCAGCAGTACTTC
TRBJ1-5,-,-,TRBV10-3,CAIKRSGFQPQHF,TGTGCCATCAAGAGGTCAGGGTTTCAGCCCCAGCATTTT